This TCR beta chain was identified in a study of blood T cell repertoires in COVID-19. CDR1 and CDR2 from the germline V gene are WNHNN and SYGVQD (reference sequence). With 4 bases clipped from V and 7 bases from J, the junction kept 7 bases outside the gene matches. The CDR3 spans 15 residues. Some clones are missing from TCRdb's copy, which holds only in-frame ones; the method was immunoSEQ multiplex PCR. This table holds roughly 480,000 clones, 89% found once. Sequenced: peripheral blood. This clonotype was sampled from a man between 18 and 29 years old with COVID-19, enrolled during active disease. V and J are TRBV10-1 and TRBJ1-6; 7 bases map to TRBD1. In nucleotides, the CDR3 is TGCGCCAGCAGTGCAAGGGGACAGCTAAATTCACCCCTCCACTTT. This translates into CASSARGQLNSPLHF.